The rows below give T cell receptor beta chains drawn from one sample of a study of T cell repertoires in cytomegalovirus infection. These receptors' antigens are unknown. A single record per CDR3 protein comes from TCRdb applying MiXCR to the reads. Found here are some 110,000 distinct CDR3 sequences, roughly a tenth of them singletons; the top ten hold around a third. Sequenced sample: PBMCs, sequenced either directly or after in vitro stimulation (not recorded which). The receptors stem from a human donor in good health (CMV status not recorded). Some clones in this sample may be carry-over from other donors' samples. Both conserved end residues are part of each CDR3. Fields, in order: V gene, CDR3 protein.

>TRBV6-1
CASSENRGRAEAFF
>TRBV28
CASRGQGLETQYF
>TRBV7-3
CASSLFPGASGSAGELFF
>TRBV7-2
CASRAQGSSGGYTF
>TRBV6-2/TRBV6-3
CASSYSLSGSGVGQPQHF
>TRBV7-2
CASSLRGAGEDTQYF
>TRBV6-1
CASKGTPIKTQYF
>TRBV6-1
CASSYRAGPRNTSMNTEAFF
>TRBV6-6
CASRAGSTNTGELFF
>TRBV6-1
CASSQGPNNEQFF
>TRBV20-1
CSAREGFVKEKLFF
>TRBV5-8
CASDILIKSIQYF
>TRBV7-2
CASSLALSHPSGSTGELFF
>TRBV28
CASSGQTYEQYF
>TRBV12-3/TRBV12-4
CASSFQGASGYTF
>TRBV7-2
CASSSSRGTYNEQFF
>TRBV7-2
CASSFGLQETQYF
>TRBV7-9
CASSLVPSGNTIYF
>TRBV27
CASSPLGSGVPSTDTQYF